A single sample is the source of the 32 T cell receptor beta chains below, sequenced in a study of T cells in Graves' hyperthyroidism and ophthalmopathy. RNA transcripts provided the source from which TCR beta CDR3 regions were amplified. An initial round of RT-PCR targeting the TCR CDR3 relied on the HTBI primer set. TCRdb called the multiplex PCR reads again in MiXCR, with one record for every CDR3 protein. The sample records 500,000 to 750,000 distinct CDR3 sequences, about 14% being singletons. The sequencing sample was made of blood. The origin of the receptors is a woman in her late teens or twenties with Graves' ophthalmopathy.

This clonotype was detected ten times or more. The rearrangement joins TRBV13 to TRBJ2-1, with TRBD2 matching over 8 bases. Trimming removed 5 bases from V and 2 bases from J; junction bases left unmatched: 8. The CDR3 is 16 residues long. Germline V gene data show CDR1 as PRHDT and CDR2 as FYEKMQ (reference sequence). The CDR3 spells CASSLGQAGAYNEQFF. DNA of the CDR3: TGTGCCAGCAGCCTGGGGCAAGCGGGAGCCTACAATGAGCAGTTCTTC.

This clonotype showed up just a few times. One end of the junction does not line up with germline, which may come from a read error. V and J are TRBV19 and TRBJ1-1, with D unclear. Germline loops: CDR1 LNHDA, CDR2 SQIVND (reference sequence). The CDR3 is 14 residues long. The DNA for the CDR3 is TGTGCCAGTAAAGGTAACCGGTGGGTCACTGAGGCTTTCTTT. This codes for CASKGNRWVTEAFF.

This clonotype was detected only a few times. This may be a read error, as it is one base from a much larger clone. This chain connects TRBV6-1 to TRBJ1-2; 7 bases align to TRBD1. Germline V gene sequence: CDR1 MNHNS, CDR2 SASEGT. Trimming removed 6 bases from V and 0 bases from J; junction bases left unmatched: 1. The CDR3 runs 13 residues. The CDR3 DNA sequence: TGTGCCAGCAGGGACAGGTCTAACTATGGCTACACCTTC. The encoded protein is CASRDRSNYGYTF.

This clonotype was seen repeatedly, ten times or more. The J gene is TRBJ2-2, the V gene TRBV11-3; the D is unclear. Germline V CDR1 and CDR2: SGHNT, YENEEA. The CDR3 is 15 amino acids. V dropped 0 bases and J dropped 4 bases, with 9 bases sitting between them. The CDR3 reads CASSLEYQATGELFF. CDR3 bases: TGTGCCAGCAGCTTAGAATACCAGGCCACCGGGGAGCTGTTTTTT.

This clonotype occurred many times. The V and J genes are TRBV20-1 and TRBJ2-1, with 12 bases that match TRBD2. CDR3 size: 14 residues. Trimming at V came to 4 bases and at J to 5 bases, leaving 3 bases not matched to a gene. Germline loops: CDR1 DFQATT, CDR2 SNEGSKA (reference sequence). DNA of the CDR3: TGCAGTGCTAAACTAGCGGGAGGCCACAATGAGCAGTTCTTC. Translated: CSAKLAGGHNEQFF.

The chain has TRBV20-1 and TRBJ2-3, with 10 positions matching TRBD2. The V segment lost 3 bases and the J segment 5 bases; nucleotides outside the gene matches: 14. Germline lookup yields CDR1 DFQATT and CDR2 SNEGSKA (reference sequence). The CDR3 extends over 17 amino acids. This chain's CDR3 is CSARVGASGRLVDTQYF. The CDR3 coding sequence is TGCAGTGCTAGGGTCGGGGCTAGCGGGAGACTGGTAGATACGCAGTATTTT.

The sample holds a few counts of this clonotype. The chain combines TRBV24-1 with TRBJ2-1, with D possibly matching TRBD2 (6 bases). The CDR3 loop spans 13 amino acids. Germline assignment: CDR1 KGHDR and CDR2 SFDVKD. Deletions cut 3 bases from V and 11 bases from J, with 13 bases between. The CDR3 nucleotides read TGTGCCACCAGTGATCGGGACGGAGGGAAGCAGTTCTTC. It specifies CATSDRDGGKQFF.

This clonotype was seen at least ten times. This rearrangement joins TRBV5-6 to TRBJ1-5, with D possibly TRBD1 on 5 matching bases. V gave up 4 bases and J gave up 5 bases, with 13 bases separating them. Germline CDR1 SGHDT, CDR2 YYEEEE. This CDR3 region has 14 residues. CDR3 bases: TGTGCCAGCAGCCTCCTTGGGGGGGATCAGCCCCAGCATTTT. This codes for CASSLLGGDQPQHF.

This clonotype showed up many times. The chain joins TRBV2 to TRBJ1-5; D gene unclear. This CDR3 has 17 amino acids. V was clipped by 2 bases and J by 0 bases, with 14 bases between them. Germline CDR1 and CDR2: SNHLY and FYNNEI. CDR3 region: CASSEWQAPYSNQPQHF. Here the CDR3 DNA reads TGTGCCAGCAGTGAATGGCAGGCCCCATATAGCAATCAGCCCCAGCATTTT.

This clonotype has a count of ten or more. The gene calls are TRBV3-1 and TRBJ1-4; TRBD1 aligns across 7 bases. The J segment lost 10 bases and the V segment lost 0 bases, leaving 17 bases of the junction unmatched. The CDR3 has 18 amino acids. Germline V gene lookup returns CDR1 LGHDT and CDR2 YNNKEL (reference sequence). The CDR3 nucleotides are TGTGCCAGCAGCCAAGAGTGGTTGAGGGGGCTTGGAACGGGAAAACTGTTTTTT. Its protein product is CASSQEWLRGLGTGKLFF.

This clonotype was recorded at least ten times. The chain recombines TRBV30 with TRBJ2-1; 8 bases match TRBD1. Trimming took 5 bases from V and 9 from J; bases not matched to a gene: 6. Germline-derived CDR1 and CDR2 are GTSNPN and SVGIG (reference sequence). This CDR3 spans 12 amino acids. The CDR3 nucleotides read TGTGCCTGGCTCAGGGGGCTAGGTGAGCAGTTCTTC. It is translated as CAWLRGLGEQFF.

This clonotype was observed at least ten times. The rearrangement uses TRBV2 and TRBJ2-7; 9 bases fit TRBD2. V lost 7 bases, J lost 1 base, and 11 bases stayed unmatched. This CDR3 is built from 16 residues. Germline lookup yields CDR1 SNHLY and CDR2 FYNNEI. This CDR3 reads CASINSLAGRSYEQYF. The CDR3 bases are TGTGCCAGCATCAACAGTCTAGCGGGAAGGTCCTACGAGCAGTACTTC.

This clonotype was seen many times. This chain links TRBV5-1 with TRBJ2-3; TRBD2 is a possible D gene (5 bases). Trimming removed 0 bases from V and 5 bases from J, with 13 bases in between. The CDR3 has 15 amino acids. Germline V gene sequence: CDR1 SGHRS, CDR2 YFSETQ. The CDR3 DNA is TGCGCCAGCAGCTTGGTACTAACCGGGGTAGATACGCAGTATTTT. Protein product: CASSLVLTGVDTQYF.

In this sample, this clonotype turned up many times. The rearrangement joins TRBV30 to TRBJ1-5; no reliable D call. CDR1 is GTSNPN and CDR2 is SVGIG in the germline V gene (reference sequence). V was trimmed by 1 base and J by 7 bases, leaving 11 bases between them. The CDR3 consists of 13 residues. The chain's CDR3 is CAWSADGGQPQHF. The CDR3 coding sequence is TGTGCCTGGAGTGCAGACGGAGGACAGCCCCAGCATTTT.

This chain joins TRBV19 and TRBJ2-1; TRBD2 matches 11 bases. Germline lookup yields CDR1 LNHDA and CDR2 SQIVND (reference sequence). This CDR3 contains 19 residues. V lost 7 bases and J lost 1; bases outside the gene matches: 15. As DNA, the CDR3 is TGTGCCAGTATGCCTTGGGTCTCTAGCGGGAGGCGGTCCTACAATGAGCAGTTCTTC. Its translation is CASMPWVSSGRRSYNEQFF.

This clonotype was picked up many times. The chain employs TRBV28 and TRBJ2-1; no clear D. The ends were cut back, 8 bases at V and 0 bases at J, with 14 bases in the middle. Germline V gives CDR1 MDHEN, CDR2 SYDVKM. This CDR3 comprises 15 residues. The CDR3 loop is CASPPGLSSYNEQFF. CDR3 coding DNA: TGTGCCAGCCCCCCGGGCCTTAGCTCCTACAATGAGCAGTTCTTC. Full variable domain (missing parts from reference TRBV28 and TRBJ2-1): DVKVTQSSRYLVKRTGEKVFLECVQDMDHENMFWYRQDPGLGLRLIYFSYDVKMKEKGDIPEGYSVSREKKERFSLILESASTNQTSMYLCASPPGLSSYNEQFFGPGTRLTVL.

This clonotype has at least ten counts. The V and J genes are TRBV10-3 and TRBJ2-3; tentatively, D is TRBD2 (6 bases). CDR1 is ENHRY, CDR2 SYGVKD, per germline. The V end was cut by 6 bases, the J end by 6 bases, with 22 bases between. This CDR3 has 16 residues. CDR3 nucleotide sequence: TGTGCCATCAGAAGGGGCGCGGGGACCTCTGCTGATACGCAGTATTTT. Its translation: CAIRRGAGTSADTQYF.

This chain uses TRBV20-1 with TRBJ2-1; D is unclear. Germline V gene data show CDR1 as DFQATT and CDR2 as SNEGSKA (reference sequence). The CDR3 consists of 14 residues. V shed 0 bases and J shed 3 bases, with 9 bases lying between them. The CDR3 DNA is TGCAGTGCTAGAGATAGGGTAGGCTACAATGAGCAGTTCTTC. Translating gives CSARDRVGYNEQFF.

This clonotype has a handful of counts. The genes are TRBV6-1 and TRBJ1-5, with 7 bases matching TRBD1. The V and J ends lost 11 bases and 0 bases, in that order; junction bases with no gene match: 10. The germline V gene encodes CDR1 MNHNS and CDR2 SASEGT. The CDR3 extends over 15 amino acids. Here the CDR3 DNA reads TGTGCCTGCGGGACAGCGAGATATAGCAATCAGCCCCAGCATTTT. The encoded protein is CACGTARYSNQPQHF.

The chain has TRBV4-1 and TRBJ1-1; D is unclear. The CDR3 extends over 15 amino acids. The V end was cut by 3 bases, the J end by 1 base, with 12 bases between. Germline V gives CDR1 MGHRA, CDR2 YSYEKL. This chain's CDR3 is CASSHPVRGNTEAFF. Written as DNA, the CDR3 is TGCGCCAGCAGCCATCCCGTCCGGGGGAACACTGAAGCTTTCTTT.

The chain uses TRBV14 and TRBJ1-2; TRBD1 is a possible D gene (6 bases). The CDR3 is 15 residues long. Trimming took off 4 bases at V and 8 bases at J, with 20 bases between the two ends. Germline V gene sequence: CDR1 SGHDN, CDR2 FVKESK. CDR3: CASSPPGASGVGYTF. The CDR3 nucleotides read TGTGCCAGCAGCCCGCCGGGGGCCTCTGGGGTGGGCTACACCTTC.

This clonotype was counted many times. The chain recombines TRBV28 with TRBJ2-1; D tentatively reads TRBD1 or TRBD2 (5 bases each). There are 17 residues in the CDR3. The germline V and J ends were trimmed by 6 bases and 0 bases, with 18 bases remaining between them. Germline V gene data show CDR1 as MDHEN and CDR2 as SYDVKM. CDR3 protein: CASRVLGDLGSYNEQFF. CDR3 DNA: TGTGCCAGCAGGGTCTTAGGGGACCTCGGCTCCTACAATGAGCAGTTCTTC.

There are many counts of this clonotype. The gene calls are TRBV20-1 and TRBJ1-2; D is ambiguous. The CDR3 is 13 amino acids. V lost 0 bases, J lost 8 bases, and 13 bases lay in between. Germline lookup yields CDR1 DFQATT and CDR2 SNEGSKA (reference sequence). The CDR3 protein is CSARDPTRGGYTF. The CDR3 region has the DNA TGCAGTGCTAGAGATCCGACCAGAGGGGGCTACACCTTC.

Only a few counts were recorded for this clonotype. The genes are TRBV6-2 or TRBV6-3 and TRBJ2-7; 11 nucleotides line up with TRBD1. V lost 4 bases, J lost 9 bases, and 8 bases stayed unmatched. CDR1 MNHEY and CDR2 SVGEGT come from the germline V gene. CDR3 size: 14 residues. The CDR3 here is CASSSGQGAPWQYF. The CDR3 nucleotides read TGTGCCAGCAGTTCAGGACAGGGGGCCCCCTGGCAGTACTTC.

A word on this clonotype: Just one base apart from a much larger clone, this may be a read error. The rearrangement uses TRBV28 and TRBJ2-7; 10 bases map to TRBD2. The V gene end was trimmed by 8 bases and the J gene end by 1 base; junction bases not matched to a gene: 8. This CDR3 is built from 15 residues. Per the germline V gene, CDR1 is MDHEN and CDR2 is SYDVKM. The CDR3 sequence: CASGTGLALSYEQYF. In DNA, the CDR3 is TGTGCCAGCGGAACGGGACTAGCGCTTTCCTACGAGCAGTACTTC.

In this sample, this clonotype turned up many times. The chain has TRBV7-2 and TRBJ2-3; D might be TRBD2 (6 bases). With 5 bases removed from V and 2 bases from J, the gap between germline ends came to 17 bases. Germline V gives CDR1 SGHTA, CDR2 FQGNSA. This CDR3 has 16 residues. CDR3 region: CASSPGASANTDTQYF. The DNA of the CDR3 is TGTGCCAGCAGCCCAGGCGCTAGCGCGAACACAGATACGCAGTATTTT.

This clonotype was picked up many times. The rearrangement uses TRBV20-1 and TRBJ2-7, with D possibly TRBD1 on 5 matching bases. Germline loops: CDR1 DFQATT, CDR2 SNEGSKA (reference sequence). The CDR3 contains 15 residues. Trimming pared 0 bases from V and 2 bases from J, leaving 14 bases between. Here the CDR3 reads CSARDSVTAAYEQYF. The CDR3 DNA reads as TGCAGTGCTAGAGATTCGGTGACAGCTGCCTACGAGCAGTACTTC.

This clonotype has at least ten counts. Here the CDR3 DNA reads TGTGCCAGCAGCCTTATACCTTCATGGGGAGTCGGTGCTGAGCAGTTCTTC. Translating it yields CASSLIPSWGVGAEQFF. The rearrangement uses TRBV7-8 and TRBJ2-1; a possible D gene is TRBD2 (5 bases). There are 17 residues in the CDR3. The germline V gene has CDR1 SGHVS and CDR2 FQNEAQ. The V end was cut by 5 bases, the J end by 9 bases, with 26 bases between. The entire variable domain, with the rest obtained from reference TRBV7-8 and TRBJ2-1, is as follows: GAGVSQSPRYKVAKRGQDVALRCDPISGHVSLFWYQQALGQGPEFLTYFQNEAQLDKSGLPSDRFFAERPEGSVSTLKIQRTQQEDSAVYLCASSLIPSWGVGAEQFFGPGTRLTVL.

This clonotype has at least ten counts. The V and J genes are TRBV28 and TRBJ2-7; no clear D gene. This CDR3 has 13 residues. Deletions cut 5 bases from V and 1 base from J, with 9 bases between. CDR1 and CDR2 (germline): MDHEN, SYDVKM. The CDR3 sequence is CASSETESYEQYF. The CDR3 DNA reads as TGTGCCAGCAGTGAGACTGAATCCTACGAGCAGTACTTC.

The sample holds many counts of this clonotype. The J gene is TRBJ1-2, the V gene TRBV12-3 or TRBV12-4; unclear D gene. Trimming took 3 bases from V and 4 from J, leaving 9 bases between them. The CDR3 is 13 residues long. CDR3: CASSLGRAYGYTF. The CDR3, as DNA: TGTGCCAGCAGTTTGGGCAGAGCCTATGGCTACACCTTC.

This clonotype occurred many times. The chain couples TRBV24-1 to TRBJ2-1; 7 nucleotides match TRBD2. V was clipped by 1 base and J by 5 bases; unmatched bases: 10. Germline V gene data show CDR1 as KGHDR and CDR2 as SFDVKD. This CDR3 region has 17 residues. The CDR3, as DNA: TGTGCCACCAGTGATTTCCTAGCGGCTAGCGGAAACAATGAGCAGTTCTTC. Its protein is CATSDFLAASGNNEQFF.

The chain links TRBV20-1 to TRBJ1-5; D remains ambiguous. The V and J ends lost 6 bases and 2 bases respectively, with 14 bases between them. This CDR3 region has 14 residues. Germline loops: CDR1 DFQATT, CDR2 SNEGSKA (reference sequence). The CDR3 nucleotides are TGCAGTGCCCTGGACCCGGCGGGCAATCAGCCCCAGCATTTT. It encodes CSALDPAGNQPQHF.